This passage covers 14 T cell receptor beta chains from one sample sequenced in a study of cytomegalovirus exposure and HLA in healthy donors. Use of 60 Vbeta and 13 Jbeta primers characterized the PCR. The data were produced by immunoSEQ multiplex PCR, yet TCRdb's version contains in-frame clones alone and is incomplete. The sample shows around 160,000 clones, roughly 79% of them seen only once. Sequencing was done on a sample of PBMCs. Source of these receptors: a man younger than 35 in good health and CMV-seropositive.

The V and J genes are TRBV6-1 and TRBJ2-1; D perhaps matches TRBD2 (6 bases). The CDR3 runs to 17 residues. Germline CDR1 MNHNS, CDR2 SASEGT. The ends were cut back, 4 bases at V and 0 bases at J, with 16 bases in the middle. CDR3 sequence (DNA): TGTGCCAGCAGTGCGGGGGTAGCGGAGAGCTCCTACAATGAGCAGTTCTTC. It is translated as CASSAGVAESSYNEQFF.

The rearrangement joins TRBV29-1 to TRBJ1-1; the D gene is possibly TRBD1 (5 bases). Between the trimmed V and J ends, which lost 3 bases and 0 bases, there was a span of 11 bases. CDR3 size: 14 residues. CDR1 is SQVTM, CDR2 ANQGSEA, per germline. The DNA for the CDR3 is TGCAGCGTTGAGTTACAGGTTATGAACACTGAAGCTTTCTTT. Its protein is CSVELQVMNTEAFF.

V gene TRBV5-1 combines with J gene TRBJ1-2; D is perhaps TRBD1 (6 bases). Germline V gene lookup returns CDR1 SGHRS and CDR2 YFSETQ. The CDR3 covers 13 residues. Between the trimmed V and J ends, which lost 0 bases and 5 bases, there was a span of 8 bases. The CDR3 loop is CASSLGTGYGYTF. The DNA for the CDR3 is TGCGCCAGCAGCTTGGGCACAGGGTATGGCTACACCTTC.

Only a few counts were recorded for this clone. The chain carries TRBV4-2 and TRBJ2-1; 7 positions agree with TRBD1. Germline CDR1 LGHNA, CDR2 YNFKEQ. V dropped 2 bases and J dropped 9; count of bases not matched to a gene: 7. The CDR3 consists of 14 residues. CDR3 DNA: TGTGCCAGCAGCCAAACCAGGGGGATCGGTGAGCAGTTCTTC. It encodes CASSQTRGIGEQFF.

The chain uses TRBV5-1 and TRBJ2-5; 7 nucleotides match TRBD2. The DNA end is more similar to TRBJ2-7, so the J call may be wrong. CDR1 SGHRS and CDR2 YFSETQ come from the germline V gene. The CDR3 is made up of 15 amino acids. CDR3 coding DNA: TGCGCCAGCAGCGGGGGGACTACCAGCTCCTACGAGCAGTACTTC. As protein: CASSGGTTSSYEQYF.

The chain combines TRBV5-6 with TRBJ2-5; D not resolved. Germline V lookup: CDR1 SGHDT, CDR2 YYEEEE. This CDR3 region has 12 residues. Trimming took 6 bases from V and 3 from J, leaving 9 bases between them. In nucleotides, the CDR3 is TGTGCCAGCATGGGCAGGAAAGAGACCCAGTACTTC. Amino acid sequence: CASMGRKETQYF. The full variable domain, rest sourced from reference TRBV5-6 and TRBJ2-5, is DAGVTQSPTHLIKTRGQQVTLRCSPKSGHDTVSWYQQALGQGPQFIFQYYEEEERQRGNFPDRFSGHQFPNYSSELNVNALLLGDSALYLCASMGRKETQYFGPGTRLLVL.

V gene TRBV10-3 combines with J gene TRBJ2-2, with D maybe TRBD2 (6 bases). Germline V gives CDR1 ENHRY, CDR2 SYGVKD. The CDR3 length is 11 residues. V lost 11 bases, J lost 6 bases, and 10 bases lay in between. In DNA form, the CDR3 reads TGTGCCTCATCGGGGGCCGGGGAGCTGTTTTTT. Translation: CASSGAGELFF.

The chain links TRBV11-2 to TRBJ2-7; perhaps TRBD2 as D (5 bases). CDR1 and CDR2 (germline): SGHAT, FQNNGV. Trimming stripped 5 bases from V and 2 bases from J, with 13 bases between. This CDR3 spans 14 amino acids. In DNA, the CDR3 is TGTGCCAGCAGCGCCTTAGCGATAACCTACGAGCAGTACTTC. Residues: CASSALAITYEQYF.

The chain employs TRBV4-3 and TRBJ2-2; D is perhaps TRBD2 (6 bases). The CDR3 is 16 residues long. The germline CDR1 and CDR2 sequences are LGHNA and YSLEER. Trimming took 1 base from V and 5 from J, leaving 14 bases between them. CDR3 loop: CASSQVIRGGTGELFF. The CDR3 DNA follows: TGCGCCAGCAGCCAAGTTATTCGTGGGGGGACCGGGGAGCTGTTTTTT.

This clone has just a few counts. The rearrangement links TRBV19 to TRBJ2-1, with D uncertain. Germline CDR1 and CDR2: LNHDA and SQIVND (reference sequence). V gave up 5 bases and J gave up 4 bases, with 3 bases separating them. This CDR3 comprises 11 residues. The CDR3 nucleotides are TGTGCCAGTAGTCAATACAATGAGCAGTTCTTC. Translating it yields CASSQYNEQFF.

The rearrangement joins TRBV7-8 to TRBJ2-5; D ambiguous. CDR1 is SGHVS, CDR2 FQNEAQ, per germline. The V and J ends lost 5 bases and 13 bases respectively, with 5 bases between them. The length of the CDR3 is 8 residues. The CDR3 nucleotides are TGTGCCAGCAGCCCCTCGTACTTC. The encoded protein is CASSPSYF.

This chain joins TRBV27 and TRBJ2-6, with 8 bases matching TRBD1. The V segment lost 7 bases and the J segment 2 bases; nucleotides outside the gene matches: 7. CDR1 and CDR2 (germline): MNHEY, SMNVEV (reference sequence). The CDR3 runs to 16 residues. Written as DNA, the CDR3 is TGTGCCAGCACCCACTCAGGGGGCGCTGGGGCCAACGTCCTGACTTTC. Translation: CASTHSGGAGANVLTF.

The V gene is TRBV19, the J gene TRBJ1-5; 8 nucleotides match TRBD1. V lost 6 bases, J lost 2 bases, and 6 bases stayed unmatched. This CDR3 is built from 15 residues. CDR1 and CDR2 (germline): LNHDA, SQIVND (reference sequence). CDR3 nucleotide sequence: TGTGCCAGTAGCCCAGGGGGCAGGGGCAATCAGCCCCAGCATTTT. Amino acids: CASSPGGRGNQPQHF.

The chain is built from TRBV4-3 and TRBJ1-2; 8 bases fit TRBD1. V shed 1 base, J shed 4 bases, and the junction held 8 bases outside the gene matches. The CDR3 runs to 16 residues. CDR1 is LGHNA and CDR2 is YSLEER in the germline V gene. This CDR3 reads CASSQGGDRRAYGYTF. The DNA for the CDR3 is TGCGCCAGCAGCCAAGGGGGGGACAGGCGGGCCTATGGCTACACCTTC.